Sequencing of this TCR beta chain was carried out in a study of CD8 T cells in ankylosing spondylitis. Study-level findings and limits: Several highly homologous variants made up a TCR beta motif, and this motif appeared characteristic of ankylosing spondylitis blood.

This clonotype was seen at least ten times. Its antigen is not known. Trimming cost V 4 bases and J 2 bases, with 11 bases left between them. This CDR3 has 14 residues. CDR1 and CDR2 (germline): SGHRS, YFSETQ. TCRdb fed the 5' RACE reads into MiXCR, producing one record per CDR3 protein. Of roughly 220,000 distinct CDR3 sequences listed, 15% to 20% were seen once; the top ten hold roughly 43%. The sequence came from a male donor with ankylosing spondylitis. The specimen sequenced was blood, either unsorted or a sorted T cell fraction (not recorded which). The chain combines TRBV5-1 with TRBJ2-3; no reliable D call. DNA of the CDR3: TGCGCCAGCAGCATGGGATTTAACACAGATACGCAGTATTTT. Protein: CASSMGFNTDTQYF.